The present T cell receptor (beta chain) was sequenced within a study of blood T cell repertoires in COVID-19. In the study's own analysis: Amplified reference gene primers provided the basis for estimating nucleated cell counts. Produced via immunoSEQ multiplex PCR; TCRdb's table is partial and in-frame only. That table gives V, J and clone size, and the DNA gave D and trimming. The sample comprises some 390,000 clones, about 89% of which are singletons, and roughly 2.1% rests with the top ten. This CDR3 spans 14 amino acids. Looked up from germline, CDR1 is SGHTS and CDR2 is YDEGEE. J was trimmed by 5 bases and V by 4 bases; bases with no gene match: 6.

This chain joins TRBV5-8 and TRBJ1-1; 9 bases fit TRBD1. The specimen was peripheral blood. The source of this sequence is a woman in her sixties or seventies with COVID-19, enrolled during active disease. This chain's CDR3 is CASSLQGARTEAFF. The CDR3 nucleotides read TGTGCCAGCAGCCTACAGGGGGCTCGGACTGAAGCTTTCTTT.